The 8 T cell receptor beta chains below all came from one sample that was sequenced in a study of patients with pleural tuberculosis. TCRdb reanalysed the reads using MiXCR and keeps one entry per CDR3 protein. The sample includes around 49,000 distinct CDR3 sequences, about 7.3% of them seen just once. All receptors derive from a human donor with pleural tuberculosis.

The table lists this clonotype with many counts. The chain recombines TRBV6-1 with TRBJ2-1; possibly TRBD1 for D (6 bases). Deletions cut 6 bases from V and 0 bases from J, with 9 bases between. This CDR3 has 14 amino acids. The germline V gene has CDR1 MNHNS and CDR2 SASEGT. CDR3: CASRRDNSYNEQFF. The CDR3 DNA follows: TGTGCCAGCAGACGGGACAACTCCTACAATGAGCAGTTCTTC.

This clonotype was observed at least ten times. This chain joins TRBV19 and TRBJ1-1; D remains unclear. V lost 3 bases and J 4 bases, leaving 9 bases between the germline ends. The CDR3 sequence is 13 residues long. CDR1 is LNHDA and CDR2 is SQIVND in the germline V gene (reference sequence). Here the CDR3 DNA reads TGTGCCAGTAGTATCCGGGTGGGCACTGAAGCTTTCTTT. Protein: CASSIRVGTEAFF.

This clonotype was detected a few times. J is TRBJ2-2 and V is TRBV29-1, with D unresolved. Trimming stripped 2 bases from V and 4 bases from J, with 2 bases between. Germline V gene sequence: CDR1 SQVTM, CDR2 ANQGSEA. The CDR3 covers 11 residues. The CDR3 loop reads CSVEFTGELFF. In DNA, the CDR3 is TGCAGCGTTGAATTCACCGGGGAGCTGTTTTTT.

This clonotype was observed a few times. CDR3 sequence: CAVAGTYEQYF. The CDR3 nucleotides read TGTGCAGTGGCCGGAACCTACGAGCAGTACTTC. The V and J genes are TRBV10-3 and TRBJ2-7, with unresolved D. The CDR3 has 11 residues. Germline assignment: CDR1 ENHRY and CDR2 SYGVKD.

The chain has TRBV11-1 and TRBJ2-5; D is unclear. The germline V gene encodes CDR1 SGHAT and CDR2 FQDESV (reference sequence). This CDR3 is 15 amino acids long. V lost 0 bases to trimming and J lost 4 bases, with 12 bases between them. This CDR3 is CASSLASAKAETQYF. CDR3 DNA: TGTGCCAGCAGCTTAGCGTCAGCTAAGGCAGAGACCCAGTACTTC. The variable domain in full, with the rest retrieved from reference TRBV11-1 and TRBJ2-5, is EAEVAQSPRYKITEKSQAVAFWCDPISGHATLYWYRQILGQGPELLVQFQDESVVDDSQLPKDRFSAERLKGVDSTLKIQPAELGDSAMYLCASSLASAKAETQYFGPGTRLLVL.

In its sample, this clonotype was seen many times. The chain employs TRBV6-1 and TRBJ1-1; 7 nucleotides agree with TRBD1. The CDR3 length is 12 residues. V was pared by 4 bases and J by 7 bases, with 3 bases of the junction left unmatched. Per germline, CDR1 MNHNS and CDR2 SASEGT. Here the CDR3 reads CASSVTGFEAFF. DNA of the CDR3: TGTGCCAGCAGTGTGACAGGGTTTGAAGCTTTCTTT.

At least ten counts were recorded for this clonotype. The chain carries TRBV25-1 and TRBJ2-7, with 9 bases matching TRBD1. V shed 4 bases and J 4 bases; nucleotides not matched to a gene: 5. Germline V lookup: CDR1 MGHDK, CDR2 SYGVNS. CDR3 length: 14 residues. Here the CDR3 reads CASSGVGTGYEQYF. The CDR3 DNA sequence: TGTGCCAGCAGTGGGGTGGGGACAGGGTACGAGCAGTACTTC.

This rearrangement joins TRBV5-1 to TRBJ1-1; D remains unclear. V was shortened by 0 bases and J by 4 bases, with 10 bases between the two germline ends. Germline V gene data show CDR1 as SGHRS and CDR2 as YFSETQ. The CDR3 is 14 amino acids. CDR3 region: CASSLGGATTEAFF. The DNA for the CDR3 is TGCGCCAGCAGCTTGGGGGGAGCTACCACTGAAGCTTTCTTT. Full variable domain (remainder filled in from reference TRBV5-1 and TRBJ1-1): KAGVTQTPRYLIKTRGQQVTLSCSPISGHRSVSWYQQTPGQGLQFLFEYFSETQRNKGNFPGRFSGRQFSNSRSEMNVSTLELGDSALYLCASSLGGATTEAFFGQGTRLTVV.